The rows below give T cell receptor beta chains drawn from one sample of a study of tumor and adjacent non-tumor tissue in lung cancer. TCRdb re-called the multiplex PCR reads through MiXCR, storing one row per CDR3 protein. Among tens of thousands of distinct CDR3 sequences, about 56% were seen once, and the ten largest hold under 35%. The sample comprised distant non-tumor lung tissue. These receptors all come from a man in his sixties or seventies with non-small cell lung cancer. Each CDR3 is given with its conserved first and last residue. A D gene is named only where the DNA matches it firmly. The size entry is marked missing in some rows and otherwise reads once, few, many or a size class.

V gene	J gene	D gene	clone size	CDR3 DNA	CDR3 protein
TRBV2	TRBJ2-7	TRBD2	-	TGTGCCAGCAGCCCCGTCCCCGGGACTAGCGGGCCCTACGAGCAGTACTTC	CASSPVPGTSGPYEQYF
TRBV24-1	TRBJ2-6	-	-	TGTGCCACCAGTGATCCCCTTGCCTCTGGGGCCAACGTCCTGACTTTC	CATSDPLASGANVLTF
TRBV11-2	TRBJ2-7	-	many	TGTGCCAGCAGCTGGGGCAGTTCCTACGAGCAGTACTTC	CASSWGSSYEQYF
TRBV11-3	TRBJ2-1	-	-	TGTGCCAGCAGCCCCCCGGGACTGTGGTCCAATGAGCAGTTCTTC	CASSPPGLWSNEQFF
TRBV12-3/TRBV12-4	TRBJ2-2	TRBD2	many	TGTGCCAGCAGTAGTAGCGGGAGGGTCGGGGAGCTGTTTTTT	CASSSSGRVGELFF
TRBV10-3	TRBJ1-2	TRBD1	many	TGTGCCATCAGTGCCCGAACCGGGACAGGAGACTATGGCTACACCTTC	CAISARTGTGDYGYTF
TRBV28	TRBJ1-1	-	-	TGTGCCAGCAGTGGGGGGTTGGGCACTGAAGCTTTCTTT	CASSGGLGTEAFF
TRBV30	TRBJ2-5	TRBD2	-	TGTGTCTGGAGTCCCGGAGTGCGGGGGGAGACCCAGTACTTC	CVWSPGVRGETQYF
TRBV29-1	TRBJ2-1	TRBD1	many	TGCAGCGTGAGGGGGCGAGGTGTTGAGCAGTTCTTC	CSVRGRGVEQFF
TRBV24-1	TRBJ2-1	TRBD1	few	TGTGCCACCAGTGGACTACCGGGACAGGGATACAATGAGCAGTTCTTC	CATSGLPGQGYNEQFF
TRBV24-1	TRBJ1-1	-	-	TGCGCCACCACTTTGGGGACTGAAGCTTTCTTT	CATTLGTEAFF
TRBV6-5	TRBJ2-2	-	-	TGTGCCAGCAGTTTTGACACCCCCTTCGCGAACACCGGGGAGCTGTTTTTT	CASSFDTPFANTGELFF
TRBV7-9	TRBJ1-5	-	-	TGTGCCAGCAGCCCCGGGGACACCAGCAATCAGCCCCAGCATTTT	CASSPGDTSNQPQHF
TRBV28	TRBJ2-3	TRBD2	few	TGTGCCAGCAGTTTATCGACGGCGGGAGCGGGAGATACGCAGTATTTT	CASSLSTAGAGDTQYF
TRBV9	TRBJ2-1	-	-	TGTGCCAGCAGCTACCTTGAGGGGCCTCTCTATGAGCAGTTCTTC	CASSYLEGPLYEQFF
TRBV20-1	TRBJ2-5	-	-	TGCAGTGCTAGGGAGACCCAGTACTTC	CSARETQYF
TRBV10-3	TRBJ2-3	TRBD2	once	TGCGCCATCAGCCTAGCGGGGGGGATCACAAATACGCAGTATTTT	CAISLAGGITNTQYF
TRBV12-3/TRBV12-4	TRBJ1-3	-	many	TGTGCCAGCGCATATCATGGGGGCTCTGGAAACACCATATATTTT	CASAYHGGSGNTIYF
TRBV11-3	TRBJ2-4	-	once	TGTGCCAGCAGCTTAAACGCAGGGCAAGCCAAAAACACTCGGTACTTC	CASSLNAGQAKNTRYF
TRBV4-1	TRBJ2-7	-	-	TGCCCCAGCAGCCAAGACAGTGGGTACCCCTACGAGCAGTACTTC	CPSSQDSGYPYEQYF
TRBV12-3/TRBV12-4	TRBJ2-7	TRBD2	-	TGTGCCAGCAGACGGACTAGCAGGTTTGGCGAGCAGTACTTC	CASRRTSRFGEQYF
TRBV29-1	TRBJ1-4	-	-	TGCAGCGTCGGGGCAGGGGAGAGGGAAAAATTGTTTTTT	CSVGAGEREKLFF
TRBV28	TRBJ2-1	TRBD2	-	TGTGCTAGCAGCGTTATAGGGTTGTCTAGCGGGAGGGGCTCCTACAATGAGCAGTTCTTC	CASSVIGLSSGRGSYNEQFF
TRBV10-2	TRBJ2-7	-	-	TGCGCCAGCAGTGAGAATAGCGACCCCTACGTGCAGTACTTC	CASSENSDPYVQYF
TRBV20-1	TRBJ1-4	-	many	TGCAGTGCTAGCGGTGAAAAACTGTTTTTT	CSASGEKLFF
TRBV7-8	TRBJ2-6	-	-	TGTGCCAGCAGCTCCCCGTCGACGGACGGGGGAATTTCTGGGGCCAACGTCCTGACTTTC	CASSSPSTDGGISGANVLTF
TRBV5-8	TRBJ2-5	TRBD2	many	TGTGCCAGCAGCTTGGGACTAGCGGGATCCAAAGAGACCCAGTACTTC	CASSLGLAGSKETQYF
TRBV7-9	TRBJ2-2	TRBD1	many	TGTGCCAGCAGCTCCCCGGACAGGGACAACACCGGGGAGCTGTTTTTT	CASSSPDRDNTGELFF
TRBV11-2	TRBJ2-2	-	-	TGTAACAGCAGCCGGAGACCGGGACAAGTCCACACCGGGGAGCTGCTTTTT	CNSSRRPGQVHTGELLF
TRBV28	TRBJ2-5	-	-	TGTGCCAGCAGTCTCAGGGGTGAACTGGAGACCCAGTACTTC	CASSLRGELETQYF
TRBV28	TRBJ2-1	-	-	TGTGTCAGCAGTTTACAAGGGGGTAGGAGAGGCAATGAGCAGTTCTTC	CVSSLQGGRRGNEQFF
TRBV4-1	TRBJ2-2	-	-	TGCGCCGGCAGCCAAGACGCAGGGGTTCCCGGGGAGTTGTTTTTT	CAGSQDAGVPGELFF
TRBV6-5	TRBJ2-7	-	-	TGTGCCAGCAGTACGACCGCACTAGGGTCCTACGAGCAGCACTTC	CASSTTALGSYEQHF
TRBV11-2	TRBJ1-1	TRBD1	-	TGTACCAGCACCCTCTCAGGGGGGATTAGGGTCACTGAAGCTTTCTTT	CTSTLSGGIRVTEAFF
TRBV11-2	TRBJ2-1	TRBD2	once	TGTTACAGTACTAGCGGGGGGCTACCTGAGTTCTTC	CYSTSGGLPEFF
TRBV20-1	TRBJ2-7	TRBD2	-	TGCAGTGCTAGAGGTCCTAGCGGGGGCCTTATCTCGGAGCAGTACTTC	CSARGPSGGLISEQYF
TRBV11-2	TRBJ2-4	-	-	TGTGCCAGCGGCTTATCCATAAACATTCAGTACTTC	CASGLSINIQYF
TRBV29-1	TRBJ2-5	-	-	TGCAGCGTTGTGATCACAGAAGAGACCCAGTACTTC	CSVVITEETQYF
TRBV20-1	TRBJ2-7	-	-	TGCAGTGCTAGAGGGGGCCACTACGAGCAGTACTTC	CSARGGHYEQYF
TRBV11-2	TRBJ2-2	-	many	TGTGCCAGCAGTCAGGGATGGGACACCGGGGAGCTGTTTTTT	CASSQGWDTGELFF
TRBV5-1	TRBJ2-3	TRBD2	once	TGTGCCAGCAGCATTGACCTAGCGGGGGGTAGCACAGATACGCAGTATTTT	CASSIDLAGGSTDTQYF
TRBV11-2	TRBJ2-5	-	-	TGTGCCAGCAGCTCCTGGGGGGGCCAAGAACCCCAGTACTTC	CASSSWGGQEPQYF
TRBV6-5	TRBJ2-1	TRBD1	once	TGTGTCAGCAGTTATCAACAGGGGTTCTGGTTGTCCTTC	CVSSYQQGFWLSF
TRBV5-4	TRBJ2-2	-	-	TGTGCCAGCAGCTCAGCCACCCAGTCAGGGGACCTGTTTTTT	CASSSATQSGDLFF
TRBV5-1	TRBJ2-7	-	-	TGCGCCAGCAGCTTGGAAACGCGACACCCACCCTACGAGCAGTACTTC	CASSLETRHPPYEQYF
TRBV30	TRBJ1-2	TRBD1	-	TGTGCCTGGAGGTCTGCAGGGGGCGTGGGAGGCTACACCTTC	CAWRSAGGVGGYTF
TRBV29-1	TRBJ2-7	TRBD2	-	TGCACCGTTGCCCGCCAGACTAGCGGGAGGGGGGAGCAGTACTTC	CTVARQTSGRGEQYF
TRBV20-1	TRBJ2-3	-	-	TGCAGTGCCAGACCCCCCCGGGCTAGTCGCGGGTCAGATACGCAGTATTTT	CSARPPRASRGSDTQYF
TRBV11-2	TRBJ2-7	TRBD2	-	TGTGCCAGCAGCTTAGGGGGACTAGGGTACTACTACGAGCAGTACTTC	CASSLGGLGYYYEQYF
TRBV20-1	TRBJ2-3	-	-	TGCGGTGCGTGGGACTTCCTGAGCACAGATACGCAGTATTTT	CGAWDFLSTDTQYF
TRBV4-1	TRBJ1-6	-	many	TGCGCCAGCAGCCATCAGACCGTTTCACCCCTCCACTTT	CASSHQTVSPLHF